This entry lists 12 T cell receptor beta chains sequenced from one sample in a study of technical replicates of blood from a few donors. The repertoire was sequenced with immunoSEQ multiplex PCR; TCRdb's copy has only in-frame clones and lacks some. This sample has about 89,000 clones; approximately 94% occur once, and the top ten carry roughly 0.22%. The source material was T cells isolated from PBMCs. Receptor source: a human donor in good health.

The chain is built from TRBV11-1 and TRBJ2-1; D possibly corresponds to TRBD2 (6 bases). This CDR3 comprises 16 residues. The germline gives CDR1 SGHAT, CDR2 FQDESV (reference sequence). V was clipped by 0 bases and J by 2 bases, with 11 bases between them. The CDR3 reads CASSLARDSTYNEQFF. The CDR3 DNA is TGTGCCAGCAGCTTAGCGCGGGACTCAACCTACAATGAGCAGTTCTTC.

This chain links TRBV9 with TRBJ2-5; TRBD2 might be the D (7 bases). The germline V gene has CDR1 SGDLS and CDR2 YYNGEE. The CDR3 sequence is 14 residues long. The V end lost 0 bases, the J end lost 5 bases, and 11 bases lay between the germline ends. DNA of the CDR3: TGTGCCAGCAGCGTAGAGGGGGGGAAGGAGACCCAGTACTTC. Its protein is CASSVEGGKETQYF.

The CDR3 spells CASSSGKTSGSKNIQYF. The CDR3 DNA sequence: TGTGCCAGCAGCTCCGGAAAGACTAGCGGGAGCAAGAACATTCAGTACTTC. The rearrangement uses TRBV5-4 and TRBJ2-4, with 12 bases matching TRBD2. The CDR3 extends over 17 amino acids. CDR1 and CDR2 (germline): SGHNT, YYREEE (reference sequence). V shed 3 bases and J 7 bases; nucleotides not matched to a gene: 11.

The rearrangement links TRBV6-6 to TRBJ1-5; D is undetermined. V shed 7 bases and J shed 6 bases, with 13 bases lying between them. CDR1 and CDR2 (germline): MNHNY, SVGAGI (reference sequence). CDR3 length equals 13 residues. The CDR3 DNA follows: TGTGCCAGCACCCCTGGCAGTCCTCAGCCCCAGCATTTT. It codes for CASTPGSPQPQHF.

V gene TRBV29-1 combines with J gene TRBJ1-2; 7 bases agree with TRBD1. The CDR3 totals 13 residues. J was trimmed by 1 base and V by 7 bases; bases with no gene match: 6. Germline assignment: CDR1 SQVTM and CDR2 ANQGSEA. CDR3 nucleotide sequence: TGCAGCGCCTCACAGGGGAATAACTATGGCTACACCTTC. Residues: CSASQGNNYGYTF.

In this sample, this clone turned up once. The chain links TRBV6-6 to TRBJ2-3; 7 bases align to TRBD2. Losses at the gene ends were 8 bases for V and 5 bases for J; bases not matched to a gene: 7. Germline V gives CDR1 MNHNY, CDR2 SVGAGI (reference sequence). The CDR3 runs 13 residues. CDR3 sequence: CASHNGGKDTQYF. CDR3 bases: TGTGCCAGCCACAACGGGGGGAAAGATACGCAGTATTTT.

The chain carries TRBV7-2 and TRBJ2-7, with TRBD2 as a possible D gene (5 bases). The CDR3 has 15 amino acids. Deletions cut 5 bases from V and 3 bases from J, with 17 bases between. CDR1 is SGHTA, CDR2 FQGNSA, per germline. The CDR3 is CASSPRPSPHYEQYF. The CDR3 region has the DNA TGTGCCAGCAGCCCCCGGCCTAGCCCCCACTACGAGCAGTACTTC.

This chain joins TRBV11-2 and TRBJ2-1; 7 bases are shared with TRBD2. Germline V gene lookup returns CDR1 SGHAT and CDR2 FQNNGV. This CDR3 comprises 16 residues. With 4 bases clipped from V and 6 bases from J, the junction kept 12 bases outside the gene matches. Written as DNA, the CDR3 is TGTGCCAGCAGCTCCCCCGGCGGGGGATTCACCAATGAGCAGTTCTTC. Its translation: CASSSPGGGFTNEQFF.

In this sample, this clone turned up once. The chain couples TRBV19 to TRBJ1-2; 9 bases align to TRBD1. CDR3 length equals 14 residues. The V gene end was trimmed by 6 bases and the J gene end by 4 bases; junction bases not matched to a gene: 6. Germline CDR1 is LNHDA and CDR2 is SQIVND (reference sequence). The CDR3 nucleotides read TGTGCCAGTAGCCCGGGACAGGGAAGCTATGGCTACACCTTC. This translates into CASSPGQGSYGYTF.

The chain uses TRBV7-2 and TRBJ2-1, with 9 bases aligning to TRBD1. This CDR3 is 15 amino acids long. J was trimmed by 2 bases and V by 5 bases; bases with no gene match: 4. Germline V gene lookup returns CDR1 SGHTA and CDR2 FQGNSA. The CDR3 spells CASSPWTGAYNEQFF. The CDR3 bases are TGTGCCAGCAGCCCTTGGACAGGGGCCTACAATGAGCAGTTCTTC.

The chain is built from TRBV18 and TRBJ2-2, with TRBD1 identical over 9 bases. The CDR3 is 15 amino acids. Germline CDR1 is KGHSH and CDR2 is LQKENI. The ends lost 2 bases at V and 6 bases at J; junction bases unmatched: 4. The CDR3 coding sequence is TGTGCCAGCTCACCATCGAGACAGGGGGCCGGGGAGCTGTTTTTT. It is translated as CASSPSRQGAGELFF.

The V gene is TRBV5-5, the J gene TRBJ2-4; D call uncertain. Trimming pared 0 bases from V and 1 base from J, leaving 8 bases between. The length of the CDR3 is 15 residues. Germline assignment: CDR1 SGHKS and CDR2 YYEKEE (reference sequence). CDR3 amino acids: CASSLGSGAKNIQYF. The CDR3 coding sequence is TGTGCCAGCAGCTTGGGCTCCGGTGCCAAAAACATTCAGTACTTC.